The count of the clone carrying this T cell receptor (beta chain) is one. The antigen is undetermined. The data derive from a study of OX40 agonist ivuxolimab in advanced cancers. For the study at large: Partial responses were achieved by three patients, of whom one had hepatocellular carcinoma and two had cutaneous melanoma.

No patient had autoimmune disease or received systemic immunosuppression. Patients had blood sampled at baseline and again on cycle 4 day 1 and cycle 7 day 1. Study results and limitations: Both CD4+ and CD8+ T cell populations in blood had undergone clonal expansion by week 6 at 0.1 to 3.0 mg/kg.

The assay was immunoSEQ multiplex PCR, and TCRdb's table has in-frame clones only and misses some. The profile shows about 71,000 clones, approximately 90% of them singletons. Deletions cut 3 bases from V and 1 base from J, with 8 bases between. The germline V gene has CDR1 SGHRS and CDR2 YFSETQ. This CDR3 spans 13 amino acids. The TCR was taken from an adult with an advanced solid tumor such as melanoma, head and neck, liver or kidney cancer. This sequence joins TRBV5-1 and TRBJ2-7; D is tentatively TRBD1 or TRBD2 (5 bases each). The material sequenced was CD4+ or CD8+ T cells sorted from blood, taken in a trial of the OX40 agonist ivuxolimab. The CDR3 is CASSWDGSYEQYF. The CDR3 bases are TGCGCCAGCAGCTGGGACGGATCCTACGAGCAGTACTTC. The full variable domain, completed using reference TRBV5-1 and TRBJ2-7, is KAGVTQTPRYLIKTRGQQVTLSCSPISGHRSVSWYQQTPGQGLQFLFEYFSETQRNKGNFPGRFSGRQFSNSRSEMNVSTLELGDSALYLCASSWDGSYEQYFGPGTRLTVT.